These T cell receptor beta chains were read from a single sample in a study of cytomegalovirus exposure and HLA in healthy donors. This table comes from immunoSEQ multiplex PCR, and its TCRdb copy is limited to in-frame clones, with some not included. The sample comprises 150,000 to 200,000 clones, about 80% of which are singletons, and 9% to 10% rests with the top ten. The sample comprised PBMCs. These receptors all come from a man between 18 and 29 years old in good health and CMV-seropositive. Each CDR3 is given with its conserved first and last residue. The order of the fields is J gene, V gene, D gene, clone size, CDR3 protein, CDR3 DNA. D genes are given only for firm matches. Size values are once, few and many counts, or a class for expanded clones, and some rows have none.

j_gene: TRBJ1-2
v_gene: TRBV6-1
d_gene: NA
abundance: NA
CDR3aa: CASSEPLKEYGYGYTF
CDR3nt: TGTGCCAGCAGTGAACCCCTTAAGGAGTACGGCTATGGCTACACCTTC

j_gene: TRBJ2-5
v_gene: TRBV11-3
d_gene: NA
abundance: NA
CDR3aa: CASSLNGEETQYF
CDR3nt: TGTGCCAGCAGCTTAAACGGAGAAGAGACCCAGTACTTC

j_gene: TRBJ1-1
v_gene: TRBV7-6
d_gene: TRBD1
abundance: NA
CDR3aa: CASSPGQGATTEAFF
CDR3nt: TGTGCCAGCAGCCCGGGACAGGGGGCGACCACTGAAGCTTTCTTT

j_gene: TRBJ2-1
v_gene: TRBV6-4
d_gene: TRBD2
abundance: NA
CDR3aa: CASSDSAGTGNEQFF
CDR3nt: TGTGCCAGCAGTGACTCAGCGGGAACTGGGAATGAGCAGTTCTTC

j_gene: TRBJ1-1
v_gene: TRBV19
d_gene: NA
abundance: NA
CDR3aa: CASHRGDTEAFF
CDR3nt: TGTGCCAGCCACCGGGGGGACACTGAAGCTTTCTTT

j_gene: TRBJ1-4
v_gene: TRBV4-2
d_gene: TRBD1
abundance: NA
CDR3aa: CASTPGQNNEKLFF
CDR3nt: TGTGCCAGCACCCCGGGACAGAATAATGAAAAACTGTTTTTT

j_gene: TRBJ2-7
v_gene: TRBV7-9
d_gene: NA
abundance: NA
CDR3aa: CASSSGDTTGAYEQYF
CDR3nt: TGTGCCAGCAGCTCCGGGGATACGACGGGCGCCTACGAGCAGTACTTC

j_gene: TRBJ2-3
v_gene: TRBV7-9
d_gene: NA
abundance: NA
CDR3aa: CASSDEGSGTITDTQYF
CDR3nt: TGTGCCAGCAGCGACGAGGGTTCGGGTACGATTACAGATACGCAGTATTTT

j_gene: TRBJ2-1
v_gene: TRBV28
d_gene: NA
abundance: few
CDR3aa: CASSLEGLRYNEQFF
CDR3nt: TGTGCCAGCAGTTTAGAGGGCTTAAGGTACAATGAGCAGTTCTTC

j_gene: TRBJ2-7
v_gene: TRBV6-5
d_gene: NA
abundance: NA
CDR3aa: CASSYSSSEQYF
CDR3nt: TGTGCCAGCAGTTACTCCTCCTCCGAGCAGTACTTC

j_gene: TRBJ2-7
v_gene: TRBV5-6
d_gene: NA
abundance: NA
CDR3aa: CASSPGHAEYEQYF
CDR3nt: TGTGCCAGCAGCCCCGGACACGCGGAATACGAGCAGTACTTC

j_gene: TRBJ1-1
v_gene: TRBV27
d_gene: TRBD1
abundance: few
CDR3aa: CASRGQAEAFF
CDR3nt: TGTGCCAGCAGGGGACAGGCTGAAGCTTTCTTT

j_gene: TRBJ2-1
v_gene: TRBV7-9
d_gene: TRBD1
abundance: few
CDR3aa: CASSGQGTYNEQFF
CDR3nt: TGTGCCAGCAGCGGACAGGGTACCTACAATGAGCAGTTCTTC

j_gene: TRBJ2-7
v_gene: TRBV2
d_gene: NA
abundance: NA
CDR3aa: CASSEAFDEQYF
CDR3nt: TGTGCCAGCAGTGAAGCTTTCGACGAGCAGTACTTC

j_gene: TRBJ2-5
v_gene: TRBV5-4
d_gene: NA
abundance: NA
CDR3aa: CASSLGSGAEETQYF
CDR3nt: TGTGCCAGCAGCTTGGGCTCTGGGGCTGAAGAGACCCAGTACTTC

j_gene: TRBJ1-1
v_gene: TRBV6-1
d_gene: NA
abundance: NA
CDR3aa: CASSNRENTEAFF
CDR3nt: TGTGCCAGCAGTAACAGGGAGAACACTGAAGCTTTCTTT

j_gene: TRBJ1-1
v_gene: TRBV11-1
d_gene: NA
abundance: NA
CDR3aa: CASRSEEAFF
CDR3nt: TGTGCCAGCAGGTCAGAAGAAGCTTTCTTT

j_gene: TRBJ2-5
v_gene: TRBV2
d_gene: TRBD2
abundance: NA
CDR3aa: CASSANLVGAGGATQYF
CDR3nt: TGTGCCAGCAGTGCTAACCTAGTGGGGGCGGGGGGTGCGACCCAGTACTTC

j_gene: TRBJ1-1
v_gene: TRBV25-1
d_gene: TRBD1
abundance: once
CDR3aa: CASRDRGGTEAFF
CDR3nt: TGTGCCAGCAGAGACAGGGGTGGAACTGAAGCTTTCTTT

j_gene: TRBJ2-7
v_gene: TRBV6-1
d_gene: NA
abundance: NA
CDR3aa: CASSGTSGGHSSYEQYF
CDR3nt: TGTGCCAGCAGTGGGACTAGTGGGGGCCATAGCTCCTACGAGCAGTACTTC

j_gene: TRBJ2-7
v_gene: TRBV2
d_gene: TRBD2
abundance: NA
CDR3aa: CASRLAVTYEQYF
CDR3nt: TGTGCCAGCCGCCTAGCGGTGACCTACGAGCAGTACTTC

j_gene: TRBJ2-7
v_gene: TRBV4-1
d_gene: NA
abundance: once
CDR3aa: CASSQGYTVGGRRSYEQYF
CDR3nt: TGCGCCAGCAGCCAAGGATATACCGTCGGGGGTCGGCGCTCCTACGAGCAGTACTTC

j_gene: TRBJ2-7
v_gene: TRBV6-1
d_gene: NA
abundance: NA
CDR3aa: CASSETFSSYEQYF
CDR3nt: TGTGCCAGCAGTGAAACGTTTAGCTCCTACGAGCAGTACTTC

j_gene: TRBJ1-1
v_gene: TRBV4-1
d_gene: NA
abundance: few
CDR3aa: CASSLTGHTEAFF
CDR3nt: TGCGCCAGCAGCCTCACAGGACACACTGAAGCTTTCTTT

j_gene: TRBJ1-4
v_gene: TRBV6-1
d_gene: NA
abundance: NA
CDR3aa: CASSEFPPEEYEKLFF
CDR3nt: TGTGCCAGCAGTGAATTCCCTCCCGAGGAATATGAAAAACTGTTTTTT

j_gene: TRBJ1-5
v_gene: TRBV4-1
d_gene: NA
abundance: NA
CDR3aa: CASSQDDSYSNQPQHF
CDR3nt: TGCGCCAGCAGCCAAGATGACAGCTATAGCAATCAGCCCCAGCATTTT

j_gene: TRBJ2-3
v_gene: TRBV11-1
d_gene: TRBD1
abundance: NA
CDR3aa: CASSYNRGRADTQYF
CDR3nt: TGTGCCAGCAGCTATAATAGGGGGCGGGCAGATACGCAGTATTTT